Presented here are 26 T cell receptor beta chains from one specimen sequenced in a study of cytomegalovirus exposure and HLA in healthy donors. Assay: immunoSEQ multiplex PCR; the TCRdb copy retains only in-frame clones and omits some. Among roughly 120,000 clones listed, approximately 90% were seen once. Material for sequencing was PBMCs. The source is a man between 18 and 29 years old in good health and CMV-seronegative.

The chain employs TRBV12-2 and TRBJ1-4; TRBD1 was called by the table and not checked on the DNA. TRBV12-2 is assigned pseudogene status. CDR3 length: 22 residues. CDR3 loop: CASRLHTNIQGVPETTNEKLFF. In nucleotides, the CDR3 is TGTGCAAGTCGCTTACATACGAACATACAGGGTGTCCCGGAGACAACTAATGAAAAACTGTTTTTT.

This rearrangement joins TRBV9 to TRBJ2-1; 9 nucleotides align to TRBD2. The CDR3 consists of 15 residues. The J segment lost 8 bases and the V segment lost 4 bases, leaving 10 bases of the junction unmatched. Germline V lookup: CDR1 SGDLS, CDR2 YYNGEE. Here the CDR3 DNA reads TGTGCCAGCAGCCGGGGAACTAGCGGGCTGGATGAGCAGTTCTTC. It encodes CASSRGTSGLDEQFF.

The chain has TRBV6-4 and TRBJ2-3; 9 bases line up with TRBD2. The CDR3 is made up of 15 amino acids. Germline V gives CDR1 MRHNA, CDR2 SNTAGT. With V trimmed by 2 bases and J by 3 bases, 3 bases remained unmatched. CDR3 protein: CASSDGAGGTDTQYF. The CDR3, as DNA: TGTGCCAGCAGTGACGGGGCGGGAGGGACAGATACGCAGTATTTT.

The rearrangement links TRBV18 to TRBJ1-2; D might be TRBD1 (6 bases). Germline V lookup: CDR1 KGHSH, CDR2 LQKENI. Trimming took off 3 bases at V and 2 bases at J, with 7 bases between the two ends. This CDR3 comprises 13 residues. This CDR3 reads CASSPGTNYGYTF. The CDR3 DNA follows: TGTGCCAGCTCACCTGGGACAAACTATGGCTACACCTTC.

The chain carries TRBV19 and TRBJ1-2; 8 bases are shared with TRBD1. CDR1 is LNHDA and CDR2 is SQIVND in the germline V gene (reference sequence). The CDR3 is made up of 14 amino acids. Losses at the gene ends were 9 bases for V and 8 bases for J; bases not matched to a gene: 14. CDR3 in DNA: TGTGCCAGCAGAGCCCCGGACAGGGTGGGAGGCTACACCTTC. Translated, it gives CASRAPDRVGGYTF.

The V gene is TRBV30, the J gene TRBJ1-1; D is possibly TRBD1 (6 bases). Trimming took off 3 bases at V and 1 base at J, with 9 bases between the two ends. Germline V gene sequence: CDR1 GTSNPN, CDR2 SVGIG (reference sequence). This CDR3 region has 13 residues. CDR3 sequence (DNA): TGTGCCTGGAGGAGGACAGCGAACACTGAAGCTTTCTTT. Translation: CAWRRTANTEAFF.

The chain joins TRBV15 to TRBJ1-3; D might be TRBD1 (5 bases). The germline CDR1 and CDR2 sequences are LNHNV and YYDKDF (reference sequence). The CDR3 sequence is 15 residues long. V was clipped by 5 bases and J by 0 bases, with 11 bases between them. The CDR3 region has the DNA TGTGCCACCAGCGGAGGACAACGCTCTGGAAACACCATATATTTT. The encoded protein is CATSGGQRSGNTIYF.

V and J are TRBV5-5 and TRBJ1-1, with 8 positions matching TRBD1. V was clipped by 1 base and J by 2 bases; unmatched bases: 4. This CDR3 spans 15 amino acids. In germline, CDR1 is SGHKS, CDR2 YYEKEE (reference sequence). The CDR3 bases are TGTGCCAGCAGCTTGTCAGACAGGGGAAACACTGAAGCTTTCTTT. Translating it yields CASSLSDRGNTEAFF. The variable domain in full, completed from reference TRBV5-5 and TRBJ1-1, reads DAGVTQSPTHLIKTRGQQVTLRCSPISGHKSVSWYQQVLGQGPQFIFQYYEKEERGRGNFPDRFSARQFPNYSSELNVNALLLGDSALYLCASSLSDRGNTEAFFGQGTRLTVV.

The chain carries TRBV28 and TRBJ1-2; weak D call: TRBD1 (5 bases). The germline CDR1 and CDR2 sequences are MDHEN and SYDVKM. Trimming left V 3 bases short and J 3 bases short, with 11 bases between. The CDR3 sequence is 14 residues long. The CDR3 protein is CASSFGRAYYGYTF. The CDR3 nucleotides read TGTGCCAGCAGTTTCGGCAGGGCTTACTATGGCTACACCTTC.

The chain is built from TRBV13 and TRBJ1-2; 11 nucleotides match TRBD1. J was trimmed by 6 bases and V by 1 base; bases with no gene match: 7. The CDR3 is 16 residues long. Looked up from germline, CDR1 is PRHDT and CDR2 is FYEKMQ (reference sequence). The CDR3 sequence: CASSLAGTGGEDGYTF. In DNA, the CDR3 is TGTGCCAGCAGCTTAGCAGGGACAGGGGGGGAGGATGGCTACACCTTC.

This chain uses TRBV6-6 with TRBJ2-1; possible D gene TRBD2, 6 bases. The CDR3 contains 15 residues. Trimming cost V 5 bases and J 5 bases, with 16 bases left between them. CDR1 MNHNY and CDR2 SVGAGI come from the germline V gene (reference sequence). This CDR3 reads CASSQTSVYDNEQFF. CDR3 in DNA: TGTGCCAGCAGTCAGACTAGTGTTTACGACAATGAGCAGTTCTTC.

V and J are TRBV5-1 and TRBJ1-1; D uncertain. In germline, CDR1 is SGHRS, CDR2 YFSETQ. Trimming removed 1 base from V and 1 base from J, with 8 bases in between. The CDR3 has 14 residues. The CDR3 spells CASSLNAQNTEAFF. CDR3 coding DNA: TGCGCCAGCAGCTTGAACGCACAGAACACTGAAGCTTTCTTT.

The V and J genes are TRBV11-3 and TRBJ2-2, with TRBD1 matching over 11 bases. Germline V gene sequence: CDR1 SGHNT, CDR2 YENEEA. After removal of 5 bases from V and 6 bases from J, the junction contained 5 bases not matched to a gene. The CDR3 spans 15 residues. The DNA of the CDR3 is TGTGCCAGCAGCAAGGACAGGGGGCAAGCCGGGGAGCTGTTTTTT. Its protein product is CASSKDRGQAGELFF.

This chain links TRBV5-6 with TRBJ1-3; D possibly corresponds to TRBD1 (6 bases). Germline V gene data show CDR1 as SGHDT and CDR2 as YYEEEE. This CDR3 contains 16 residues. V lost 0 bases to trimming and J lost 0 bases, with 10 bases between them. In DNA, the CDR3 is TGTGCCAGCAGCTTGGTCGACAGGAGCTCTGGAAACACCATATATTTT. Its protein is CASSLVDRSSGNTIYF.

The chain joins TRBV7-6 to TRBJ1-1, with 9 positions matching TRBD1. J lost 4 bases, V lost 4 bases, and 1 base had no gene match. From germline, CDR1 is SGHVS and CDR2 FNYEAQ. The length of the CDR3 is 13 residues. CDR3 sequence (DNA): TGTGCCAGCAGCTGGGACAGGGTCACTGAAGCTTTCTTT. This codes for CASSWDRVTEAFF. Looking up the rest from reference TRBV7-6 and TRBJ1-1 gives the full variable domain: GAGVSQSPRYKVTKRGQDVALRCDPISGHVSLYWYRQALGQGPEFLTYFNYEAQQDKSGLPNDRFSAERPEGSISTLTIQRTEQRDSAMYRCASSWDRVTEAFFGQGTRLTVV.

The rearrangement uses TRBV5-1 and TRBJ2-2, with D perhaps TRBD1 (5 bases). Trimming pared 4 bases from V and 0 bases from J, leaving 10 bases between. Germline CDR1 and CDR2: SGHRS and YFSETQ. This CDR3 has 15 residues. The DNA for the CDR3 is TGCGCCAGCAGCGACAGAATCGCGAACACCGGGGAGCTGTTTTTT. This translates into CASSDRIANTGELFF.

In its sample, this clone was seen a few times. The V gene is TRBV6-6, the J gene TRBJ2-2; 9 nucleotides line up with TRBD1. This CDR3 contains 16 residues. V shed 5 bases, J shed 4 bases, and the junction held 8 bases outside the gene matches. Germline V gene sequence: CDR1 MNHNY, CDR2 SVGAGI (reference sequence). In DNA, the CDR3 is TGTGCCAGCAGTCTAAACAGGGGGCGTAGCACCGGGGAGCTGTTTTTT. Translating gives CASSLNRGRSTGELFF.

The chain links TRBV28 to TRBJ2-5, with D tentatively TRBD1 (6 bases). The V gene lost 3 bases and the J gene lost 2 bases, with 25 bases spanning the gap. The CDR3 covers 19 residues. CDR1 is MDHEN, CDR2 SYDVKM, per germline. The CDR3 sequence is CASSFIWTVGFRRQETQYF. CDR3 DNA: TGTGCCAGCAGTTTTATATGGACAGTGGGATTTAGGCGGCAAGAGACCCAGTACTTC.

This rearrangement joins TRBV5-8 to TRBJ2-7, with 7 nucleotides matching TRBD1. V lost 7 bases and J lost 2; bases outside the gene matches: 3. The germline V gene encodes CDR1 SGHTS and CDR2 YDEGEE. The CDR3 covers 12 residues. The CDR3 is CASRQGTYEQYF. DNA for the CDR3: TGTGCCAGCCGACAGGGAACCTACGAGCAGTACTTC.

The chain is built from TRBV30 and TRBJ2-3; 8 bases are a match to TRBD1. Germline CDR1 reads GTSNPN; CDR2 reads SVGIG (reference sequence). Trimming cost V 2 bases and J 0 bases; bases outside gene matches: 4. This CDR3 contains 15 residues. The CDR3 nucleotides read TGTGCCTGGAGTTCAACAGGGGGGAGCACAGATACGCAGTATTTT. This encodes CAWSSTGGSTDTQYF.

The rearrangement uses TRBV18 and TRBJ1-1, with D possibly TRBD1 on 5 matching bases. Germline V CDR1 and CDR2: KGHSH, LQKENI. V shed 5 bases and J shed 0 bases, with 13 bases lying between them. The CDR3 is made up of 15 amino acids. Written as DNA, the CDR3 is TGTGCCAGCTCAGTAGGGGTATCGGTGAACACTGAAGCTTTCTTT. This codes for CASSVGVSVNTEAFF.

This clone was seen more than once but under ten times. The rearrangement joins TRBV19 to TRBJ2-1; 10 bases line up with TRBD2. Germline V gene sequence: CDR1 LNHDA, CDR2 SQIVND (reference sequence). This CDR3 has 16 residues. V dropped 3 bases and J dropped 10; count of bases not matched to a gene: 12. The CDR3 sequence is CASSIAGSGGAWEQFF. CDR3 nucleotides: TGTGCCAGTAGTATCGCCGGGAGCGGGGGGGCGTGGGAGCAGTTCTTC.

J is TRBJ1-1 and V is TRBV5-4; D may be TRBD1 (5 bases). Trimming removed 4 bases at V and 0 bases at J, with 19 bases between. The CDR3 length is 17 residues. Per the germline V gene, CDR1 is SGHNT and CDR2 is YYREEE (reference sequence). CDR3 protein: CASSRQGRFSMNTEAFF. CDR3 nucleotides: TGTGCCAGCAGCCGCCAGGGTAGATTTTCCATGAACACTGAAGCTTTCTTT.

This sequence joins TRBV6-6 and TRBJ1-1; TRBD1 aligns across 7 bases. The CDR3 extends over 13 amino acids. CDR1 is MNHNY and CDR2 is SVGAGI in the germline V gene (reference sequence). Trimming removed 4 bases from V and 7 bases from J; junction bases left unmatched: 6. DNA for the CDR3: TGTGCCAGCAGTTCCACAGGGGAGGTTGAAGCTTTCTTT. As protein: CASSSTGEVEAFF.

The chain joins TRBV18 to TRBJ2-6; a possible D gene is TRBD1 (6 bases). The CDR3 totals 17 residues. Germline-derived CDR1 and CDR2 are KGHSH and LQKENI. Trimming removed 5 bases at V and 1 base at J, with 15 bases between. The CDR3 coding sequence is TGTGCCAGCTCATGGACAGTTCTCGCTTCTGGGGCCAACGTCCTGACTTTC. Translating gives CASSWTVLASGANVLTF.

V is TRBV25-1 and J is TRBJ1-2, with D possibly matching TRBD1 (5 bases). V was shortened by 4 bases and J by 5 bases, with 14 bases between the two germline ends. CDR1 is MGHDK and CDR2 is SYGVNS in the germline V gene. CDR3 size: 14 residues. The CDR3 sequence is CASSGTGGRYGYTF. The DNA of the CDR3 is TGTGCCAGCAGTGGAACGGGGGGGAGGTATGGCTACACCTTC.